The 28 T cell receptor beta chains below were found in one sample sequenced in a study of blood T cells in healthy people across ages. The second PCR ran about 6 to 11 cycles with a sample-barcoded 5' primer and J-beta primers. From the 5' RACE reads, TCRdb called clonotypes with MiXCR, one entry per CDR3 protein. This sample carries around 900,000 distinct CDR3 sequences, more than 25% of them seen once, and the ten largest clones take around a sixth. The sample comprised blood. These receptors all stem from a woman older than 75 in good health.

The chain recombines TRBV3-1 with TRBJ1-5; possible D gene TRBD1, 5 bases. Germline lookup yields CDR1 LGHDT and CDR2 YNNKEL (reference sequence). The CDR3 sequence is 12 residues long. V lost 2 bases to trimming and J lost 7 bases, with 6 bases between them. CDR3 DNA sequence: TGTGCCAGCAGCCAACCAGGGCAGCCCCAGCATTTT. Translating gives CASSQPGQPQHF.

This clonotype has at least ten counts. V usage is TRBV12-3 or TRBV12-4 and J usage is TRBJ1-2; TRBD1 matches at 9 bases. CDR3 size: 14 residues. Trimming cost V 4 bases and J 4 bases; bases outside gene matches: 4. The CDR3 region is CASSYGQGPYGYTF. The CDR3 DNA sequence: TGTGCCAGCAGTTACGGACAGGGGCCCTATGGCTACACCTTC.

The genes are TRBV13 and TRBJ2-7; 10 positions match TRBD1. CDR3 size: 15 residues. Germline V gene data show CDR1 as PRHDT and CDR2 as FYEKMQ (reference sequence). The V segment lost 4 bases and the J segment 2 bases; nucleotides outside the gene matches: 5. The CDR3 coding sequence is TGTGCCAGCAGCTACACCGGGACAGGGGCCTACGAGCAGTACTTC. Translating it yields CASSYTGTGAYEQYF.

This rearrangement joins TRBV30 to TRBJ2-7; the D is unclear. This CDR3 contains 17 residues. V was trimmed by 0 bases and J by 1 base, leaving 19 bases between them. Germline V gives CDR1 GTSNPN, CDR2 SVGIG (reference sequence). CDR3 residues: CAWSVEDLSSFSYEQYF. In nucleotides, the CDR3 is TGTGCCTGGAGTGTAGAGGATCTGTCCAGTTTTTCCTACGAGCAGTACTTC.

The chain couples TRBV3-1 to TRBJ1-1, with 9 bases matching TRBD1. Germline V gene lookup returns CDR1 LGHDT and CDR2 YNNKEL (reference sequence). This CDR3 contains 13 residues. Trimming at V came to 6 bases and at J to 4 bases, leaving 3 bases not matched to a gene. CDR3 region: CASSDRGATEAFF. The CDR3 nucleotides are TGTGCCAGCAGTGACAGGGGGGCCACTGAAGCTTTCTTT.

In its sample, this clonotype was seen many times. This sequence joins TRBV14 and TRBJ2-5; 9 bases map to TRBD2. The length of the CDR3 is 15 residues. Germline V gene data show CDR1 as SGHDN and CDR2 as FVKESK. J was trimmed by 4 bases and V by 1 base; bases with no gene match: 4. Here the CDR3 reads CASSQGGGAGETQYF. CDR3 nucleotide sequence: TGTGCCAGCAGCCAAGGCGGGGGGGCCGGAGAGACCCAGTACTTC.

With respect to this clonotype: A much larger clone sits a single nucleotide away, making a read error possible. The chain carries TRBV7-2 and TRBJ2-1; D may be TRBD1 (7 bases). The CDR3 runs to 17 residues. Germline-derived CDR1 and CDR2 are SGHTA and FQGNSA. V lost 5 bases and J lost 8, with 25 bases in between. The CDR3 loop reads CASSTAGGAGRWDEQFF. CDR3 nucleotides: TGTGCCAGCAGCACTGCAGGGGGAGCGGGCCGCTGGGATGAGCAGTTCTTC.

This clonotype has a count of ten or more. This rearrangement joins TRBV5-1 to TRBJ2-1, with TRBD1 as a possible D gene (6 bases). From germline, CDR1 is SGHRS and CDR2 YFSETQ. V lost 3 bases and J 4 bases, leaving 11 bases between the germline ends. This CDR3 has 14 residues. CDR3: CASSSLTGYNEQFF. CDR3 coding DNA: TGCGCCAGCAGCTCGCTTACAGGGTACAATGAGCAGTTCTTC.

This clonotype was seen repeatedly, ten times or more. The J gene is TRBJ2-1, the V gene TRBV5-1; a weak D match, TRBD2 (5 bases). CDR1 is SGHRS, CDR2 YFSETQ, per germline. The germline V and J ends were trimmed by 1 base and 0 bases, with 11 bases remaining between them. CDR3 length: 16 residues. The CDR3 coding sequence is TGCGCCAGCAGCTTGTATTCGGGGAGCTCCTACAATGAGCAGTTCTTC. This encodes CASSLYSGSSYNEQFF.

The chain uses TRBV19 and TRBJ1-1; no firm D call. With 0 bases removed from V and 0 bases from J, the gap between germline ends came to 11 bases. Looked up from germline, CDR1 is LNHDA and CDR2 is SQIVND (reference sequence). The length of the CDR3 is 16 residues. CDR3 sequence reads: CASSIEGTRMNTEAFF. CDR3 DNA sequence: TGTGCCAGTAGTATAGAGGGCACCCGCATGAACACTGAAGCTTTCTTT. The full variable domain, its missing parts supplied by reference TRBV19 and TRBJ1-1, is DGGITQSPKYLFRKEGQNVTLSCEQNLNHDAMYWYRQDPGQGLRLIYYSQIVNDFQKGDIAEGYSVSREKKESFPLTVTSAQKNPTAFYLCASSIEGTRMNTEAFFGQGTRLTVV.

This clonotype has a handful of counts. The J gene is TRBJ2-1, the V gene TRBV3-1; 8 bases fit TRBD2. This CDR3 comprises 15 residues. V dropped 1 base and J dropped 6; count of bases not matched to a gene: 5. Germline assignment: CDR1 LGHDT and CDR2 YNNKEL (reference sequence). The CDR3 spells CASSQARAGANEQFF. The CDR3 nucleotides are TGTGCCAGCAGCCAAGCGAGAGCGGGAGCCAATGAGCAGTTCTTC.

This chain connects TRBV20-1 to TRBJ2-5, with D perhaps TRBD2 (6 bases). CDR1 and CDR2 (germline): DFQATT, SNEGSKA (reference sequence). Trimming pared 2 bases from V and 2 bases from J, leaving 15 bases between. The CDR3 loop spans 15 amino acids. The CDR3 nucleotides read TGCAGTGCTAGAAATCCTCTAGCGAGACAAGAGACCCAGTACTTC. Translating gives CSARNPLARQETQYF.

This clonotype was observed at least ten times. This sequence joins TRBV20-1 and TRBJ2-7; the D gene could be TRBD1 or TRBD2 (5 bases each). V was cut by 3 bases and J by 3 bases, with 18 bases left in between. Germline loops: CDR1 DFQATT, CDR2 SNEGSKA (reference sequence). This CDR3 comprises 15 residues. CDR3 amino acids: CSARFGAQLFYEQYF. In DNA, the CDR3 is TGCAGTGCTAGGTTCGGGGCGCAGCTCTTCTACGAGCAGTACTTC.

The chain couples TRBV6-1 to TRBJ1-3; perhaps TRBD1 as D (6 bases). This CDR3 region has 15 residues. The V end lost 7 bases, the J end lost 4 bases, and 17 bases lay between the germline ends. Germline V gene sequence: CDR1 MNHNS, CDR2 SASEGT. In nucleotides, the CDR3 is TGTGCCAGCACCTACTCCGGGACATTAGGAAACACCATATATTTT. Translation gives CASTYSGTLGNTIYF.

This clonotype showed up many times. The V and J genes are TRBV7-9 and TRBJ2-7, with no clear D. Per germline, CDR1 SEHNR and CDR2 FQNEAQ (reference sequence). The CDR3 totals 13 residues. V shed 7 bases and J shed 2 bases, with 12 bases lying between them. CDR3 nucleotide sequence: TGTGCCAGCACCCTAATATCCACCTACGAGCAGTACTTC. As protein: CASTLISTYEQYF.

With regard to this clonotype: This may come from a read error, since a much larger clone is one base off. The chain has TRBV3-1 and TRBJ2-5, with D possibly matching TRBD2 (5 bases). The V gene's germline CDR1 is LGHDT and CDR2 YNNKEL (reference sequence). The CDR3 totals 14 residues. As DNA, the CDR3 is TGTGCCAGCAGCCAAGAATCCGGGGTTTGGACCCACTACTTC. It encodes CASSQESGVWTHYF.

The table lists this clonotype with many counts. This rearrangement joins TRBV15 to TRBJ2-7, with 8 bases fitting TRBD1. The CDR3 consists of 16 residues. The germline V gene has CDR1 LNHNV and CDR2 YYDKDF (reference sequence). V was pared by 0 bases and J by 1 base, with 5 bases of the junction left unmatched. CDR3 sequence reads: CATSRDVGQGSYEQYF. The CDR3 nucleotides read TGTGCCACCAGCAGAGATGTAGGACAGGGATCCTACGAGCAGTACTTC.

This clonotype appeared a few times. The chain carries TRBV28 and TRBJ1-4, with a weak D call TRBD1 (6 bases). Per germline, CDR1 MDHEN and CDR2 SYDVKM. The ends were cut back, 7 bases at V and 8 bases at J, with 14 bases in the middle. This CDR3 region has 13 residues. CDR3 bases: TGTGCCAGCATGGGACAAAAAGGGGAAAAACTGTTTTTT. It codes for CASMGQKGEKLFF.

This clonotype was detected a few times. This CDR3 reads CASSLSSLNEKLFF. The DNA of the CDR3 is TGCGCCAGCAGCCTGAGTTCCCTTAATGAAAAACTGTTTTTT. The chain couples TRBV5-1 to TRBJ1-4; D gene unclear. Germline V gives CDR1 SGHRS, CDR2 YFSETQ. The CDR3 runs 14 residues. V lost 4 bases and J 4 bases, leaving 11 bases between the germline ends.

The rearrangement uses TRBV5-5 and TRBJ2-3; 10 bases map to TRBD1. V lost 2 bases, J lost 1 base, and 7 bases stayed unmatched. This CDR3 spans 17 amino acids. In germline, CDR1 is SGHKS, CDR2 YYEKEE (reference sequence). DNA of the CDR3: TGTGCCAGCAGCTTTACGACGGGACAGGGGCGCACAGATACGCAGTATTTT. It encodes CASSFTTGQGRTDTQYF.

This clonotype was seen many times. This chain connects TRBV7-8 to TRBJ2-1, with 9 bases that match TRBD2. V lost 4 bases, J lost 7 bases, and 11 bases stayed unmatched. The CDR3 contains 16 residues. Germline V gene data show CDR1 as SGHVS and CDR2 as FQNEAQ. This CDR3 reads CASSSGGGAVFNEQFF. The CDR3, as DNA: TGTGCCAGCAGCTCGGGCGGGGGGGCGGTTTTTAATGAGCAGTTCTTC. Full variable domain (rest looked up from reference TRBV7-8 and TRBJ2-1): GAGVSQSPRYKVAKRGQDVALRCDPISGHVSLFWYQQALGQGPEFLTYFQNEAQLDKSGLPSDRFFAERPEGSVSTLKIQRTQQEDSAVYLCASSSGGGAVFNEQFFGPGTRLTVL.

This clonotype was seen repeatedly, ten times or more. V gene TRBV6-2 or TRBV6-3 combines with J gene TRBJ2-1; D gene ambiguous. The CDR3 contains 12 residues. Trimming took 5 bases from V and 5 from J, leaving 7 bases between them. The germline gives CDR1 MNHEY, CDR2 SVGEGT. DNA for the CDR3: TGTGCCAGCAGTCCCGGAGACAATGAGCAGTTCTTC. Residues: CASSPGDNEQFF.

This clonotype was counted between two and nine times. Written as DNA, the CDR3 is TGTGCCAGCTCACCACCGGGATCTGAAAAACTGTTTTTT. Encoded protein: CASSPPGSEKLFF. V usage is TRBV18 and J usage is TRBJ1-4, with D hard to call. This CDR3 comprises 13 residues. V lost 0 bases, J lost 7 bases, and 6 bases lay in between. CDR1 KGHSH and CDR2 LQKENI come from the germline V gene.

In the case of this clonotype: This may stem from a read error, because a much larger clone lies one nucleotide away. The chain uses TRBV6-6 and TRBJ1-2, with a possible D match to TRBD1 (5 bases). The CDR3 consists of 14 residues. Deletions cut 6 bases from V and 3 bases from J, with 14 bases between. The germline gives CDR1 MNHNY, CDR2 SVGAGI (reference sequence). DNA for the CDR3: TGTGCCAGCAGCCTGGCCTTGGGGGACTATGGCTACACCTTC. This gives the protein CASSLALGDYGYTF.

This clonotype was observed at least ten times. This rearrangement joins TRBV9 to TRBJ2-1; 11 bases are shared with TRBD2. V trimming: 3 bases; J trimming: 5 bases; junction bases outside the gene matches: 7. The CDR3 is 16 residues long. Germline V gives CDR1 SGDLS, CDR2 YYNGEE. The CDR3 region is CASSASGTSGNNEQFF. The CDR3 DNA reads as TGTGCCAGCAGCGCCTCCGGGACTAGCGGAAACAATGAGCAGTTCTTC.

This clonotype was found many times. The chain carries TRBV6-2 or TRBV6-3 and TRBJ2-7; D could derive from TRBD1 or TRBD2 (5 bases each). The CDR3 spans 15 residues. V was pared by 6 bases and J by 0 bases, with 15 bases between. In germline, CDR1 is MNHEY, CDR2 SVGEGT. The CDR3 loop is CASRTGQGSSYEQYF. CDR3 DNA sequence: TGTGCCAGCAGGACCGGACAAGGGAGCTCCTACGAGCAGTACTTC.

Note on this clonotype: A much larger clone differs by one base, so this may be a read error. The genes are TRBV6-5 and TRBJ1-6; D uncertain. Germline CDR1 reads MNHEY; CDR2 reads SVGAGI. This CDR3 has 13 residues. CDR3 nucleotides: TGTGCCAGCAGTTATGAGAAGAATTCACCCCCCCACTTT. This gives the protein CASSYEKNSPPHF.

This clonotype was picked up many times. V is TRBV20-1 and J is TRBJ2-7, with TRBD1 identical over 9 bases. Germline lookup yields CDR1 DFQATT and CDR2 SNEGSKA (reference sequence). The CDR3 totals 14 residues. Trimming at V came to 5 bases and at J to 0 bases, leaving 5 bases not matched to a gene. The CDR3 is CSAQGGQGSYEQYF. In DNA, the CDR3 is TGCAGTGCTCAGGGGGGACAGGGCTCCTACGAGCAGTACTTC.